The entry below describes one T cell receptor (beta chain). The data were obtained in a study of blood T cell repertoires in COVID-19. The wider study: COVID-19 samples, acute and convalescent, were from the United States, Italy and Spain. Sources were T cells, B-cell-depleted T cells, or PBMCs; the material itself was cDNA or gDNA.

Germline loops: CDR1 LGHDT, CDR2 YNNKEL (reference sequence). The CDR3 extends over 13 amino acids. The ends were cut back, 3 bases at V and 4 bases at J, with 9 bases in the middle. Original processing methods: Reference gene primer amplification gave estimated nucleated cell counts. Produced via immunoSEQ multiplex PCR; TCRdb's table is partial and in-frame only. Clonal size and the V and J genes are those of that table, whereas D and trimming came from the DNA. Of about 35,000 clones listed, about 85% are singletons. This rearrangement joins TRBV3-1 (or the pseudogene TRBV3-2) to TRBJ2-5; D is perhaps TRBD2 (6 bases). Sequences were obtained from peripheral blood. This TCR came from a man aged 55 to 69 with active or convalescent COVID-19. CDR3 sequence: CASSQPGRETQYF. The CDR3 DNA is TGTGCCAGCAGCCAGCCCGGGAGAGAGACCCAGTACTTC.